This entry lists 23 T cell receptor beta chains sequenced from one sample in a study of PD-L1 blockade in urothelial cancer. Data came from immunoSEQ multiplex PCR; TCRdb stores just in-frame clones and leaves some out. The table records tens of thousands of clones, roughly 77% of them present only once. This material consisted of PBMCs, taken around atezolizumab (anti-PD-L1) treatment. Source of these receptors: a man in his 70s with urothelial cancer.

The chain combines TRBV7-2 with TRBJ2-7; the match to TRBD2 covers 9 bases. CDR3 length equals 17 residues. The germline gives CDR1 SGHTA, CDR2 FQGNSA. V gave up 1 base and J gave up 2 bases; unmatched junction bases: 9. In DNA form, the CDR3 reads TGTGCCAGCAGCTTAGGTATTCTAGCGGGGAGGCCCTACGAGCAGTACTTC. Its translation: CASSLGILAGRPYEQYF.

The rearrangement links TRBV6-6 to TRBJ2-5; D is possibly TRBD1 (6 bases). Germline V gene sequence: CDR1 MNHNY, CDR2 SVGAGI (reference sequence). Trimming left V 0 bases short and J 7 bases short, with 15 bases between. The CDR3 is 15 residues long. The CDR3 region is CASSYSFEGQRTQYF. CDR3 bases: TGTGCCAGCAGTTACTCGTTTGAAGGACAGAGGACCCAGTACTTC.

The gene calls are TRBV4-3 and TRBJ1-2; 11 bases agree with TRBD1. Germline CDR1 is LGHNA and CDR2 is YSLEER. The V and J ends lost 5 bases and 5 bases, in that order; junction bases with no gene match: 4. The CDR3 is made up of 14 amino acids. The CDR3 DNA is TGCGCCAGCAGCAAGGACAGGGGGCTTTATGGCTACACCTTC. Its translation is CASSKDRGLYGYTF.

V gene TRBV28 combines with J gene TRBJ1-2, with 8 bases that match TRBD1. The germline V gene encodes CDR1 MDHEN and CDR2 SYDVKM. The CDR3 consists of 15 residues. The trim removed 6 bases at V and 5 bases at J, leaving 11 bases unmatched. CDR3 nucleotides: TGTGCCAGCAGACACCAGGGGGCTCCTTGGTATGGCTACACCTTC. It specifies CASRHQGAPWYGYTF.

The V and J genes are TRBV10-3 and TRBJ2-1; 15 bases match TRBD2. V shed 3 bases, J shed 7 bases, and the junction held 10 bases outside the gene matches. Germline assignment: CDR1 ENHRY and CDR2 SYGVKD. The CDR3 covers 18 residues. CDR3 in amino acids: CAISDTRTSGGALNEQFF. The DNA of the CDR3 is TGTGCCATCAGTGACACAAGGACTAGCGGGGGGGCGCTAAATGAGCAGTTCTTC.

The chain carries TRBV29-1 and TRBJ1-1, with D perhaps TRBD1 (6 bases). The CDR3 covers 15 residues. Trimming removed 7 bases from V and 2 bases from J, with 20 bases in between. CDR1 is SQVTM, CDR2 ANQGSEA, per germline. CDR3 in amino acids: CSAGGAGIPNTEAFF. The CDR3 nucleotides read TGCAGCGCTGGGGGGGCGGGGATACCTAACACTGAAGCTTTCTTT.

The chain combines TRBV18 with TRBJ2-3, with D perhaps matching TRBD1 (6 bases). V was shortened by 6 bases and J by 2 bases, with 18 bases between the two germline ends. CDR1 and CDR2 from the germline V gene are KGHSH and LQKENI. The CDR3 spans 16 residues. The CDR3 coding sequence is TGTGCCAGCTCCCCAAGGACAGTTCCCTCCACAGATACGCAGTATTTT. Its protein product is CASSPRTVPSTDTQYF. Full variable domain (remainder filled in from reference TRBV18 and TRBJ2-3): NAGVMQNPRHLVRRRGQEARLRCSPMKGHSHVYWYRQLPEEGLKFMVYLQKENIIDESGMPKERFSAEFPKEGPSILRIQQVVRGDSAAYFCASSPRTVPSTDTQYFGPGTRLTVL.

The V gene is TRBV13, the J gene TRBJ2-7, with D tentatively TRBD2 (5 bases). The CDR3 covers 13 residues. Germline CDR1 is PRHDT and CDR2 is FYEKMQ (reference sequence). Deletions cut 4 bases from V and 5 bases from J, with 12 bases between. The CDR3 loop is CASSSKTKDEQYF. CDR3 DNA: TGTGCCAGCAGCTCTAAGACTAAGGACGAGCAGTACTTC.

The chain joins TRBV15 to TRBJ1-6, with a possible D match to TRBD1 (6 bases). Trimming stripped 4 bases from V and 6 bases from J, with 16 bases between. CDR1 and CDR2 (germline): LNHNV, YYDKDF (reference sequence). The CDR3 contains 16 residues. CDR3 protein: CATSKEPGASNSPLHF. In nucleotides, the CDR3 is TGTGCCACCAGCAAAGAGCCAGGGGCAAGTAATTCACCCCTCCACTTT. The entire variable domain, with the rest obtained from reference TRBV15 and TRBJ1-6, is as follows: DAMVIQNPRYQVTQFGKPVTLSCSQTLNHNVMYWYQQKSSQAPKLLFHYYDKDFNNEADTPDNFQSRRPNTSFCFLDIRSPGLGDTAMYLCATSKEPGASNSPLHFGNGTRLTVT.

This clone turned up a few times. The chain has TRBV18 and TRBJ1-5; 7 positions agree with TRBD1. This CDR3 region has 15 residues. Trimming took 3 bases from V and 4 from J; bases not matched to a gene: 6. From germline, CDR1 is KGHSH and CDR2 LQKENI. This chain's CDR3 is CASSPNSGGNQPQHF. The CDR3 coding sequence is TGTGCCAGCTCACCGAACTCAGGGGGGAATCAGCCCCAGCATTTT.

This chain links TRBV6-1 with TRBJ2-7, with 7 bases fitting TRBD1. The CDR3 totals 14 residues. From germline, CDR1 is MNHNS and CDR2 SASEGT. V trimming: 4 bases; J trimming: 1 base; junction bases outside the gene matches: 4. The CDR3 spells CASSGQGPSYEQYF. As DNA, the CDR3 is TGTGCCAGCAGTGGACAGGGACCTTCCTACGAGCAGTACTTC.

The chain couples TRBV10-3 to TRBJ1-5; TRBD1 matches 9 bases. The CDR3 is made up of 13 amino acids. V shed 11 bases and J 4 bases; nucleotides not matched to a gene: 6. CDR1 and CDR2 (germline): ENHRY, SYGVKD. The CDR3 region is CAAGQGGNQPQHF. The CDR3 bases are TGTGCCGCGGGACAGGGAGGAAATCAGCCCCAGCATTTT.

The chain combines TRBV7-9 with TRBJ2-2; the D gene is possibly TRBD2 (5 bases). CDR3 length: 15 residues. V lost 4 bases and J 5 bases, leaving 14 bases between the germline ends. Germline V gene sequence: CDR1 SEHNR, CDR2 FQNEAQ (reference sequence). Here the CDR3 reads CASSWTEGRTGELFF. The CDR3 nucleotides are TGTGCCAGCAGCTGGACTGAGGGTCGTACCGGGGAGCTGTTTTTT.

The chain couples TRBV18 to TRBJ2-3, with TRBD1 matching over 8 bases. V dropped 3 bases and J dropped 11; count of bases not matched to a gene: 7. CDR3 size: 13 residues. Germline loops: CDR1 KGHSH, CDR2 LQKENI. The CDR3: CASSPTDRAGQYF. In DNA form, the CDR3 reads TGTGCCAGCTCACCCACGGACAGGGCAGGGCAGTATTTT.

This chain uses TRBV7-6 with TRBJ2-3; D perhaps matches TRBD1 (5 bases). The germline gives CDR1 SGHVS, CDR2 FNYEAQ. The CDR3 is 14 amino acids. V lost 8 bases to trimming and J lost 9 bases, with 21 bases between them. CDR3 nucleotides: TGTGCCAGCGGGTCGCCAGGGTCCGGGTGGACGCAGTATTTT. It yields the protein CASGSPGSGWTQYF. Variable domain in full (rest from reference TRBV7-6 and TRBJ2-3): GAGVSQSPRYKVTKRGQDVALRCDPISGHVSLYWYRQALGQGPEFLTYFNYEAQQDKSGLPNDRFSAERPEGSISTLTIQRTEQRDSAMYRCASGSPGSGWTQYFGPGTRLTVL.

This clone was counted a single time. The chain carries TRBV7-3 and TRBJ2-1; D is ambiguous. The CDR3 is 15 amino acids. Trimming cost V 5 bases and J 3 bases, with 14 bases left between them. Germline loops: CDR1 SGHTA, CDR2 FQGTGA. For the CDR3, the DNA is TGTGCCAGCAGCCCTGCTTACACCGTCTACAATGAGCAGTTCTTC. Its translation: CASSPAYTVYNEQFF.

The rearrangement links TRBV4-2 to TRBJ2-7; 8 bases map to TRBD2. V shed 1 base and J 3 bases; nucleotides not matched to a gene: 14. This CDR3 is built from 18 residues. Germline CDR1 and CDR2: LGHNA and YNFKEQ. CDR3 protein: CASSQGSVQAGDHYEQYF. The CDR3 nucleotides are TGTGCCAGCAGCCAAGGTTCCGTCCAAGCGGGGGACCACTACGAGCAGTACTTC.

The rearrangement uses TRBV9 and TRBJ1-4, with TRBD1 as a possible D gene (6 bases). The V gene lost 4 bases and the J gene lost 1 base, with 17 bases spanning the gap. The CDR3 sequence is 17 residues long. In germline, CDR1 is SGDLS, CDR2 YYNGEE. DNA for the CDR3: TGTGCCAGCAGCTACGGTATAGGGGGGGGAACTAATGAAAAACTGTTTTTT. Translating gives CASSYGIGGGTNEKLFF.

V gene TRBV28 combines with J gene TRBJ2-3; TRBD1 agrees at 8 bases. The CDR3 is 15 amino acids. Germline V lookup: CDR1 MDHEN, CDR2 SYDVKM. V dropped 4 bases and J dropped 2; count of bases not matched to a gene: 5. CDR3 coding DNA: TGTGCCAGCAGTTCCCTCAGGGGGCTCACAGATACGCAGTATTTT. Protein product: CASSSLRGLTDTQYF.

Details on this clone: The sample holds other DNA sequences that translate to the same CDR3. This chain joins TRBV28 and TRBJ2-5; no reliable D call. Germline CDR1 is MDHEN and CDR2 is SYDVKM. V was trimmed by 5 bases and J by 3 bases, leaving 4 bases between them. This CDR3 has 11 residues. CDR3 DNA: TGTGCCAGCAGTCCTGAAGAGACCCAGTACTTC. This translates into CASSPEETQYF.

This chain connects TRBV5-1 to TRBJ1-6; 7 bases align to TRBD1. The CDR3 has 15 amino acids. The junction had 2 bases not matched to a gene; V was cut back by 2 bases and J by 3 bases. The V gene's germline CDR1 is SGHRS and CDR2 YFSETQ. The CDR3 here is CASSFDRDYNSPLHF. As DNA, the CDR3 is TGCGCCAGCAGCTTTGACAGGGACTATAATTCACCCCTCCACTTT.

The rearrangement joins TRBV27 to TRBJ2-3; weak D call: TRBD1 (6 bases). Germline CDR1 and CDR2: MNHEY and SMNVEV (reference sequence). This CDR3 is 16 amino acids long. Trimming pared 5 bases from V and 1 base from J, leaving 16 bases between. CDR3 sequence (DNA): TGTGCCAGCAGTCCGGTCCCTGGACAGCGCACAGATACGCAGTATTTT. This gives the protein CASSPVPGQRTDTQYF.

The chain employs TRBV29-1 and TRBJ1-1, with a weak D call TRBD1 (6 bases). V lost 2 bases to trimming and J lost 5 bases, with 9 bases between them. Germline V gene sequence: CDR1 SQVTM, CDR2 ANQGSEA. This CDR3 is built from 12 residues. CDR3 nucleotide sequence: TGCAGCGTTGAAAGGGGGGGAACTGAAGCTTTCTTT. It translates to CSVERGGTEAFF.